Following are 32 T cell receptor beta chains from one sample sequenced in a study of blood T cell repertoires in COVID-19. The method was immunoSEQ multiplex PCR; TCRdb's version includes in-frame clones alone and lacks a portion of them. The sample lists about 290,000 clones; roughly nine tenths were seen once. The sample consisted of PBMCs or T cells enriched from blood (not recorded which). The receptors come from a woman aged 35 to 49 who had recovered from COVID-19.

The chain carries TRBV7-9 and TRBJ1-2, with D tentatively TRBD1 (5 bases). CDR1 is SEHNR, CDR2 FQNEAQ, per germline (reference sequence). The CDR3 covers 15 residues. Trimming pared 4 bases from V and 6 bases from J, leaving 18 bases between. The CDR3 region is CASSSTQGSSHGYTF. The CDR3 nucleotides are TGTGCCAGCAGCTCAACGCAGGGCTCCAGCCATGGCTACACCTTC.

The rearrangement uses TRBV5-1 and TRBJ1-3; D gene ambiguous. Trimming took off 4 bases at V and 0 bases at J, with 14 bases between the two ends. This CDR3 comprises 16 residues. Germline V gene lookup returns CDR1 SGHRS and CDR2 YFSETQ. CDR3 DNA sequence: TGCGCCAGCAGCCAATTCCCCGGGATCTCTGGAAACACCATATATTTT. It yields the protein CASSQFPGISGNTIYF.

This clone was seen only a few times. The chain links TRBV7-6 to TRBJ1-1; perhaps TRBD1 as D (6 bases). CDR1 SGHVS and CDR2 FNYEAQ come from the germline V gene. The CDR3 consists of 15 residues. The germline V and J ends were trimmed by 11 bases and 0 bases, with 19 bases remaining between them. The CDR3 loop reads CASSKRGGMNTEAFF. Here the CDR3 DNA reads TGTGCCTCCTCCAAGAGGGGGGGCATGAACACTGAAGCTTTCTTT.

J is TRBJ1-2 and V is TRBV9, with a possible D match to TRBD1 (5 bases). V was clipped by 4 bases and J by 5 bases, with 15 bases between them. Germline loops: CDR1 SGDLS, CDR2 YYNGEE. The CDR3 has 14 amino acids. Here the CDR3 reads CASSSGEAVYGYTF. In DNA, the CDR3 is TGTGCCAGCAGCTCGGGGGAGGCTGTTTATGGCTACACCTTC. The full variable domain, in which reference TRBV9 and TRBJ1-2 provide the parts outside the CDR3, is DSGVTQTPKHLITATGQRVTLRCSPRSGDLSVYWYQQSLDQGLQFLIQYYNGEERAKGNILERFSAQQFPDLHSELNLSSLELGDSALYFCASSSGEAVYGYTFGSGTRLTVV.

V is TRBV2 and J is TRBJ1-4, with 7 bases aligning to TRBD1. V was clipped by 0 bases and J by 0 bases; unmatched bases: 4. The CDR3 loop spans 17 amino acids. Germline lookup yields CDR1 SNHLY and CDR2 FYNNEI. The CDR3 spells CASSEATGISTNEKLFF. The CDR3 DNA is TGTGCCAGCAGTGAAGCGACAGGGATTTCAACTAATGAAAAACTGTTTTTT.

In its sample, this clone was seen a few times. V usage is TRBV18 and J usage is TRBJ2-2, with D maybe TRBD1 (6 bases). The V and J ends lost 1 base and 4 bases respectively, with 16 bases between them. The CDR3 has 17 amino acids. Per germline, CDR1 KGHSH and CDR2 LQKENI. The CDR3 nucleotides are TGTGCCAGCTCACCACGACAGGCTGTACTGGGCACCGGGGAGCTGTTTTTT. It specifies CASSPRQAVLGTGELFF.

The chain employs TRBV19 and TRBJ1-4, with 9 bases fitting TRBD1. The CDR3 runs to 15 residues. V trimming: 6 bases; J trimming: 8 bases; junction bases outside the gene matches: 10. The germline gives CDR1 LNHDA, CDR2 SQIVND (reference sequence). CDR3 in DNA: TGTGCCAGTAGCGCCCAGGGACAGGGTAGAGAAAAACTGTTTTTT. It codes for CASSAQGQGREKLFF.

The chain links TRBV19 to TRBJ1-5; D is ambiguous. V lost 3 bases to trimming and J lost 4 bases, with 10 bases between them. Germline CDR1 is LNHDA and CDR2 is SQIVND (reference sequence). This CDR3 is built from 14 residues. The CDR3 DNA reads as TGTGCCAGTAGTATCACGGAGAGTAATCAGCCCCAGCATTTT. Its translation: CASSITESNQPQHF.

The chain uses TRBV18 and TRBJ2-5; a weak D match, TRBD2 (7 bases). V gave up 4 bases and J gave up 4 bases, with 10 bases separating them. The CDR3 covers 13 residues. Germline loops: CDR1 KGHSH, CDR2 LQKENI. CDR3 DNA: TGTGCCAGCTCACGGGGGGGGCGAGAGACCCAGTACTTC. It yields the protein CASSRGGRETQYF.

This clone has just a few counts. The V gene is TRBV5-4, the J gene TRBJ1-1; 8 nucleotides agree with TRBD1. This CDR3 spans 15 amino acids. Trimming at V came to 4 bases and at J to 0 bases, leaving 5 bases not matched to a gene. Germline CDR1 is SGHNT and CDR2 is YYREEE (reference sequence). The CDR3 bases are TGTGCCAGCAGCGGGGACAGGCGCCTGAACACTGAAGCTTTCTTT. As protein: CASSGDRRLNTEAFF.

V gene TRBV7-8 combines with J gene TRBJ1-4; 7 bases agree with TRBD1. The CDR3 runs to 15 residues. Unmatched junction bases numbered 8, after V lost 6 bases and J lost 4 bases. Germline assignment: CDR1 SGHVS and CDR2 FQNEAQ. The CDR3 DNA is TGTGCCAGCAGGCGTGGCGGGACAGTTAATGAAAAACTGTTTTTT. The encoded protein is CASRRGGTVNEKLFF.

The chain recombines TRBV9 with TRBJ2-4, with D tentatively TRBD2 (6 bases). The CDR3 covers 18 residues. Germline V gene sequence: CDR1 SGDLS, CDR2 YYNGEE. V lost 3 bases and J 0 bases, leaving 19 bases between the germline ends. The CDR3, as DNA: TGTGCCAGCAGCGGAGGTGACGGGACTCCGCTAGCCAAAAACATTCAGTACTTC. This gives the protein CASSGGDGTPLAKNIQYF.

This chain connects TRBV21-1 to TRBJ2-5; the D call TRBD2 from the table was never checked on the DNA. TRBV21-1 is listed as a pseudogene. The CDR3 sequence is 16 residues long. The CDR3 nucleotides read TGTGCCAGCAGCAAAGGGTGCGGACTGTTACAAGAGACCCAGTACTTC. Amino acids: CASSKGCGLLQETQYF.

The chain has TRBV4-1 and TRBJ2-1; D is possibly TRBD2 (5 bases). Germline V lookup: CDR1 MGHRA, CDR2 YSYEKL. Trimming removed 1 base at V and 0 bases at J, with 7 bases between. CDR3 size: 15 residues. CDR3 in DNA: TGCGCCAGCAGCCAAGGCGGGCTCTCCTACAATGAGCAGTTCTTC. Translated, it gives CASSQGGLSYNEQFF.

Points on this clone: The same CDR3 can be traced to other DNA sequences in this sample. The gene calls are TRBV2 and TRBJ1-5, with TRBD1 as a possible D gene (5 bases). The CDR3 is made up of 14 amino acids. CDR1 SNHLY and CDR2 FYNNEI come from the germline V gene. V lost 6 bases and J 3 bases, leaving 12 bases between the germline ends. The CDR3 region has the DNA TGTGCCAGCAGCAGGAACAGGAACAATCAGCCCCAGCATTTT. It yields the protein CASSRNRNNQPQHF. Based on the CDR3 plus reference TRBV2 and TRBJ1-5, the full variable domain is EPEVTQTPSHQVTQMGQEVILRCVPISNHLYFYWYRQILGQKVEFLVSFYNNEISEKSEIFDDQFSVERPDGSNFTLKIRSTKLEDSAMYFCASSRNRNNQPQHFGDGTRLSIL.

Worth noting for this clone: The sample carries other DNA sequences with the same CDR3. The V gene is TRBV19, the J gene TRBJ1-2; TRBD1 is a possible D gene (5 bases). The CDR3 sequence is 14 residues long. Germline CDR1 and CDR2: LNHDA and SQIVND (reference sequence). V was clipped by 3 bases and J by 1 base, with 9 bases between them. The CDR3, as DNA: TGTGCCAGTAGTATTAGGGGCCTTAACTATGGCTACACCTTC. It codes for CASSIRGLNYGYTF.

This rearrangement joins TRBV19 to TRBJ2-3; the match to TRBD2 covers 10 bases. CDR1 and CDR2 from the germline V gene are LNHDA and SQIVND (reference sequence). The CDR3 runs to 19 residues. The trim removed 10 bases at V and 0 bases at J, leaving 19 bases unmatched. The CDR3 bases are TGTGCCACTAATAACGGAGGAGCGGGGGGGCTTACTAGCACAGATACGCAGTATTTT. Its protein is CATNNGGAGGLTSTDTQYF.

The chain couples TRBV5-6 to TRBJ2-6; D perhaps matches TRBD2 (5 bases). V shed 4 bases and J shed 0 bases, with 8 bases lying between them. Germline V CDR1 and CDR2: SGHDT, YYEEEE. The CDR3 length is 15 residues. As DNA, the CDR3 is TGTGCCAGCAGCCGGGATATCTCTGGGGCCAACGTCCTGACTTTC. It yields the protein CASSRDISGANVLTF.

J is TRBJ2-7 and V is TRBV11-3; D is possibly TRBD1 (6 bases). The CDR3 is 17 amino acids. Germline assignment: CDR1 SGHNT and CDR2 YENEEA. Trimming cost V 0 bases and J 3 bases, with 18 bases left between them. The CDR3 region has the DNA TGTGCCAGCAGCTTAGAGGGAGCCAGGGGAGCCCTCTACGAGCAGTACTTC. It is translated as CASSLEGARGALYEQYF. The full variable domain, in which reference TRBV11-3 and TRBJ2-7 provide the parts outside the CDR3, is EAGVVQSPRYKIIEKKQPVAFWCNPISGHNTLYWYLQNLGQGPELLIRYENEEAVDDSQLPKDRFSAERLKGVDSTLKIQPAELGDSAVYLCASSLEGARGALYEQYFGPGTRLTVT.

The J gene is TRBJ2-7, the V gene TRBV2; 8 bases match TRBD2. The V gene's germline CDR1 is SNHLY and CDR2 FYNNEI. The CDR3 has 14 amino acids. The J segment lost 10 bases and the V segment lost 7 bases, leaving 15 bases of the junction unmatched. The CDR3 nucleotides are TGTGCCAGCACCCTCGGAGGAGCGGGGGTGGGACAGTACTTC. Its translation is CASTLGGAGVGQYF.

The rearrangement uses TRBV5-5 and TRBJ2-5; TRBD2 agrees at 12 bases. The CDR3 spans 17 residues. Unmatched junction bases numbered 11, after V lost 3 bases and J lost 5 bases. The V gene's germline CDR1 is SGHKS and CDR2 YYEKEE (reference sequence). CDR3 in amino acids: CASSWGRLAGDRETQYF. DNA of the CDR3: TGTGCCAGCAGCTGGGGCCGACTAGCGGGAGATCGGGAGACCCAGTACTTC.

The chain links TRBV3-1 (or the pseudogene TRBV3-2) to TRBJ1-5; D is undetermined. The germline V gene encodes CDR1 LGHDT and CDR2 YNNKEL (reference sequence). CDR3 length: 15 residues. Trimming pared 0 bases from V and 4 bases from J, leaving 10 bases between. For the CDR3, the DNA is TGTGCCAGCAGCCAAGATCAAGGACTTAATCAGCCCCAGCATTTT. Amino acids: CASSQDQGLNQPQHF.

The chain has TRBV20-1 and TRBJ1-6; maybe TRBD1 (6 bases). Germline V gene sequence: CDR1 DFQATT, CDR2 SNEGSKA (reference sequence). Deletions cut 3 bases from V and 14 bases from J, with 17 bases between. There are 13 residues in the CDR3. CDR3 residues: CSASRGGFFALHF. CDR3 nucleotides: TGCAGTGCTAGTAGGGGGGGGTTCTTCGCCCTCCACTTT.

The chain recombines TRBV5-1 with TRBJ1-2, with TRBD1 matching 8 bases. CDR1 and CDR2 (germline): SGHRS, YFSETQ. V shed 4 bases, J shed 2 bases, and the junction held 7 bases outside the gene matches. The CDR3 covers 15 residues. The CDR3 loop is CASSPGQVANYGYTF. The CDR3 DNA reads as TGCGCCAGCAGCCCGGGACAGGTGGCAAACTATGGCTACACCTTC.

A few counts support this clone. The V call is TRBV7-9, the J call TRBJ1-2; 12 bases are a match to TRBD1. The CDR3 is 16 residues long. Germline V gene lookup returns CDR1 SEHNR and CDR2 FQNEAQ (reference sequence). V lost 3 bases to trimming and J lost 8 bases; unmatched junction nucleotides: 10. The CDR3: CASSLPGTGGSRGYTF. The DNA of the CDR3 is TGTGCCAGCAGCTTGCCCGGGACAGGGGGCAGTCGGGGCTACACCTTC.

In regard to this clone: Other DNA sequences from this sample encode an identical CDR3 as well. V usage is TRBV5-1 and J usage is TRBJ2-3; 12 positions agree with TRBD2. Trimming took 0 bases from V and 1 from J; bases not matched to a gene: 0. The CDR3 loop spans 16 amino acids. Germline V lookup: CDR1 SGHRS, CDR2 YFSETQ. The CDR3: CASSLGLAGGTDTQYF. The CDR3 bases are TGCGCCAGCAGCTTGGGACTAGCGGGAGGCACAGATACGCAGTATTTT.

The chain employs TRBV7-3 and TRBJ2-1, with 13 bases that match TRBD2. The CDR3 loop spans 16 amino acids. Looked up from germline, CDR1 is SGHTA and CDR2 is FQGTGA. The V segment lost 2 bases and the J segment 7 bases; nucleotides outside the gene matches: 5. DNA for the CDR3: TGTGCCAGCAGCTTAGACCGACTAGCGGGAGGAAATGAGCAGTTCTTC. Its protein is CASSLDRLAGGNEQFF.

The chain joins TRBV5-8 to TRBJ1-2; 8 bases map to TRBD1. V lost 7 bases and J lost 2; bases outside the gene matches: 16. The CDR3 contains 17 residues. Germline CDR1 reads SGHTS; CDR2 reads YDEGEE. The CDR3 is CASRASPTGGGNYGYTF. CDR3 bases: TGTGCCAGCCGAGCCTCCCCTACAGGGGGGGGAAACTATGGCTACACCTTC.

The chain joins TRBV6-5 to TRBJ2-7, with 9 bases identical to TRBD1. CDR3 length equals 14 residues. Germline CDR1 is MNHEY and CDR2 is SVGAGI. With V trimmed by 6 bases and J by 4 bases, 7 bases remained unmatched. CDR3 in amino acids: CASSPGDREYEQYF. DNA for the CDR3: TGTGCCAGCAGCCCCGGGGACAGGGAGTACGAGCAGTACTTC.

The rearrangement joins TRBV25-1 to TRBJ2-2; a possible D gene is TRBD2 (5 bases). The length of the CDR3 is 16 residues. The germline CDR1 and CDR2 sequences are MGHDK and SYGVNS. V dropped 5 bases and J dropped 0 bases, with 13 bases sitting between them. The CDR3 DNA reads as TGTGCCAGCAGTCGGGATTCGGACGCGAACACCGGGGAGCTGTTTTTT. It is translated as CASSRDSDANTGELFF.

The gene calls are TRBV9 and TRBJ1-4, with D possibly TRBD1 on 6 matching bases. The CDR3 is 15 residues long. CDR1 and CDR2 from the germline V gene are SGDLS and YYNGEE. V lost 4 bases, J lost 7 bases, and 17 bases lay in between. The CDR3 region has the DNA TGTGCCAGCAGCCCAGACAGGTGGAAAAGTGAAAAACTGTTTTTT. It codes for CASSPDRWKSEKLFF.

The rearrangement uses TRBV7-3 and TRBJ2-1; weak D call: TRBD1 (5 bases). Trimming cost V 2 bases and J 2 bases, with 10 bases left between them. Germline V gene lookup returns CDR1 SGHTA and CDR2 FQGTGA. This CDR3 has 15 amino acids. The CDR3 DNA reads as TGTGCCAGCAGCTTATCAGGGCTAGCCTACAATGAGCAGTTCTTC. Translating it yields CASSLSGLAYNEQFF.